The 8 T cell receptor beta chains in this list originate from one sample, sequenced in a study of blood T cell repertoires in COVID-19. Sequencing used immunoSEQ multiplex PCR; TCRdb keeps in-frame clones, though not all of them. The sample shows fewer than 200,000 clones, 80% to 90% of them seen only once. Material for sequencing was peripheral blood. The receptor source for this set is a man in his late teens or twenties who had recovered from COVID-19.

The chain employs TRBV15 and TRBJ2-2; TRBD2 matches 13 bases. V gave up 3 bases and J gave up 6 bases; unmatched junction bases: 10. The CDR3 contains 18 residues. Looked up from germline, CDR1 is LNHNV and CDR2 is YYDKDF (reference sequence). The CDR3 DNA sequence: TGTGCCACCAGCAGTGGACTAGCGGGAGCGGTGGAGTCCGGGGAGCTGTTTTTT. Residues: CATSSGLAGAVESGELFF.

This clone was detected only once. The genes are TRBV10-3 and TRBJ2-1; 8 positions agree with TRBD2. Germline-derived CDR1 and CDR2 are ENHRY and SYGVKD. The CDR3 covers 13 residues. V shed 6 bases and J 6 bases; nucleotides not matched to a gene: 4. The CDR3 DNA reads TGTGCCATCAGGCTAGCGGGTATCAATGAGCAGTTCTTC. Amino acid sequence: CAIRLAGINEQFF.

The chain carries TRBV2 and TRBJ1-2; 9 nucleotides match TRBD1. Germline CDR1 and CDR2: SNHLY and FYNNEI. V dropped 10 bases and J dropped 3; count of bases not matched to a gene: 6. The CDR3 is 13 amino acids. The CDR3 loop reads CATRTGVDYGYTF. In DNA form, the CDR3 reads TGTGCCACCCGGACAGGGGTGGACTATGGCTACACCTTC.

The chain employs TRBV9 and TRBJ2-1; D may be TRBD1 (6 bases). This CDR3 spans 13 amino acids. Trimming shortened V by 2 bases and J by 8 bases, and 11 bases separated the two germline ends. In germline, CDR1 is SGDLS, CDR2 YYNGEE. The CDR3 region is CASSVDRPDEQFF. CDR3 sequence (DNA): TGTGCCAGCAGCGTTGACAGGCCGGATGAGCAGTTCTTC. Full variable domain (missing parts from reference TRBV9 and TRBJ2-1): DSGVTQTPKHLITATGQRVTLRCSPRSGDLSVYWYQQSLDQGLQFLIQYYNGEERAKGNILERFSAQQFPDLHSELNLSSLELGDSALYFCASSVDRPDEQFFGPGTRLTVL.

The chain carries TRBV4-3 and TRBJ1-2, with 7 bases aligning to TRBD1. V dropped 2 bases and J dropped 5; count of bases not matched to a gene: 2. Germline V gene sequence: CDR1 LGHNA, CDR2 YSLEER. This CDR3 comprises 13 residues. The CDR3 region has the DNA TGCGCCAGCAGCCAAACAGGGGTGTATGGCTACACCTTC. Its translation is CASSQTGVYGYTF.

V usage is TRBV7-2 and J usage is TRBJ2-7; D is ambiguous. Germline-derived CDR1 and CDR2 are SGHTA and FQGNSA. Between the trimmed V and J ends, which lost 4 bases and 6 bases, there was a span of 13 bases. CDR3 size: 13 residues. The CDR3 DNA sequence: TGTGCCAGCAGCTCATCGCCCCACGGCGAGCAGTACTTC. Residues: CASSSSPHGEQYF.

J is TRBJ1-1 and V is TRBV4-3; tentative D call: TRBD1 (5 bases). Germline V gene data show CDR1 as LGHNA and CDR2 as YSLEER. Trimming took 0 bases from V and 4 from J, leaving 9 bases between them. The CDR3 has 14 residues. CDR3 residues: CASSQDRDSTEAFF. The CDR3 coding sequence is TGCGCCAGCAGCCAAGATCGTGACAGCACTGAAGCTTTCTTT.

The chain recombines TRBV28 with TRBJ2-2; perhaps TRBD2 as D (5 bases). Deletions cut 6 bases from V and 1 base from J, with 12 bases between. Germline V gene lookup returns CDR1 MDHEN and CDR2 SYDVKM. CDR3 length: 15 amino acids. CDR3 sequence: CASSRTGGNTGELFF. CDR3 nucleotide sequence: TGTGCCAGCAGCCGGACTGGAGGGAACACCGGGGAGCTGTTTTTT.